The 21 T cell receptor beta chains below come from one sample, sequenced in a study of blood T cell repertoires in COVID-19. Produced via immunoSEQ multiplex PCR; TCRdb's table is partial and in-frame only. The sample lists approximately 270,000 clones; 70% to 90% were seen once. The sample comprised PBMCs or T cells enriched from blood (not recorded which). These receptors were collected from a woman aged 25 to 45 with acute COVID-19.

This clone was seen once. The gene calls are TRBV2 and TRBJ2-5, with TRBD1 as a possible D gene (6 bases). This CDR3 comprises 15 residues. Between the trimmed V and J ends, which lost 8 bases and 1 base, there was a span of 17 bases. Germline CDR1 is SNHLY and CDR2 is FYNNEI. Here the CDR3 reads CASRRLGQSQETQYF. CDR3 DNA: TGTGCCAGCCGAAGATTAGGACAGAGCCAAGAGACCCAGTACTTC.

The chain carries TRBV30 and TRBJ2-5, with 7 nucleotides matching TRBD1. The CDR3 is made up of 15 amino acids. The germline CDR1 and CDR2 sequences are GTSNPN and SVGIG (reference sequence). The J segment lost 0 bases and the V segment lost 4 bases, leaving 8 bases of the junction unmatched. CDR3 region: CAWNIGTAYQETQYF. The CDR3 bases are TGTGCCTGGAATATCGGGACAGCGTACCAAGAGACCCAGTACTTC.

The chain links TRBV5-1 to TRBJ2-7, with 9 bases matching TRBD2. This CDR3 is built from 13 residues. V was clipped by 3 bases and J by 7 bases; unmatched bases: 5. Germline assignment: CDR1 SGHRS and CDR2 YFSETQ. This CDR3 reads CASSSLAGQEQYF. CDR3 in DNA: TGCGCCAGCAGCTCCCTAGCGGGACAGGAGCAGTACTTC.

The gene calls are TRBV7-8 and TRBJ2-6; TRBD2 matches at 14 bases. The CDR3 has 18 amino acids. The germline V gene encodes CDR1 SGHVS and CDR2 FQNEAQ. Unmatched junction bases numbered 4, after V lost 1 base and J lost 5 bases. The CDR3 region has the DNA TGTGCCAGCAGCTTAGGACTAGCGGGAGGGGACTGGGCCAACGTCCTGACTTTC. Translated: CASSLGLAGGDWANVLTF.

In DNA form, the CDR3 reads TGTGCCAGCAGTGACTCGACGACTAGCGGGAGGCGGAGCTACAATGAGCAGTTCTTC. Translated, it gives CASSDSTTSGRRSYNEQFF. The V call is TRBV6-4, the J call TRBJ2-1; TRBD2 aligns across 13 bases. Germline V gives CDR1 MRHNA, CDR2 SNTAGT. The ends lost 0 bases at V and 3 bases at J; junction bases unmatched: 8. This CDR3 contains 19 residues.

The chain carries TRBV11-2 and TRBJ1-1; D possibly corresponds to TRBD1 (6 bases). CDR1 SGHAT and CDR2 FQNNGV come from the germline V gene. Trimming cost V 3 bases and J 0 bases, with 14 bases left between them. The CDR3 covers 16 residues. The CDR3 bases are TGTGCCAGCAGCTTCTATGGACAGACAATGAACACTGAAGCTTTCTTT. Its protein product is CASSFYGQTMNTEAFF.

This chain connects TRBV5-1 to TRBJ2-3; TRBD2 agrees at 9 bases. J lost 2 bases, V lost 0 bases, and 4 bases had no gene match. Per the germline V gene, CDR1 is SGHRS and CDR2 is YFSETQ. The CDR3 covers 16 residues. The CDR3 DNA is TGCGCCAGCAGCTTGGCTGTAGCGGGAGACACAGATACGCAGTATTTT. It translates to CASSLAVAGDTDTQYF.

J is TRBJ2-7 and V is TRBV6-5, with TRBD2 as a possible D gene (6 bases). CDR1 and CDR2 (germline): MNHEY, SVGAGI. Deletions cut 4 bases from V and 4 bases from J, with 11 bases between. This CDR3 region has 13 residues. The CDR3 is CASSSGTSYEQYF. CDR3 bases: TGTGCCAGCAGTTCGGGGACTTCATACGAGCAGTACTTC.

In its sample, this clone was seen once. The chain employs TRBV10-3 and TRBJ1-6; D not certain. The CDR3 has 16 residues. V lost 3 bases and J 1 base, leaving 10 bases between the germline ends. Germline V CDR1 and CDR2: ENHRY, SYGVKD. The CDR3 coding sequence is TGTGCCATCAGTGATGACGGGAGGTCCTATAATTCACCCCTCCACTTT. It encodes CAISDDGRSYNSPLHF.

The V call is TRBV7-9, the J call TRBJ2-7, with 7 nucleotides matching TRBD1. Trimming removed 5 bases from V and 6 bases from J; junction bases left unmatched: 10. The CDR3 sequence is 14 residues long. Germline CDR1 SEHNR, CDR2 FQNEAQ (reference sequence). The CDR3: CASSLPGQHLEQYF. In DNA, the CDR3 is TGTGCCAGCAGCCTGCCGGGACAGCATCTCGAGCAGTACTTC.

V is TRBV6-2 or TRBV6-3 and J is TRBJ2-1, with 9 bases aligning to TRBD2. This CDR3 is built from 14 residues. V trimming: 3 bases; J trimming: 4 bases; junction bases outside the gene matches: 1. CDR1 is MNHEY and CDR2 is SVGEGT in the germline V gene. The chain's CDR3 is CASSYLAGYNEQFF. As DNA, the CDR3 is TGTGCCAGCAGTTATCTAGCGGGGTACAATGAGCAGTTCTTC.

V is TRBV19 and J is TRBJ1-5; D unresolved. This CDR3 spans 15 amino acids. Trimming shortened V by 3 bases and J by 4 bases, and 13 bases separated the two germline ends. The germline V gene encodes CDR1 LNHDA and CDR2 SQIVND (reference sequence). Here the CDR3 reads CASSIVGRLNQPQHF. CDR3 in DNA: TGTGCCAGTAGTATTGTCGGCAGGCTAAATCAGCCCCAGCATTTT.

The V and J genes are TRBV9 and TRBJ2-3; 7 bases line up with TRBD2. Germline CDR1 and CDR2: SGDLS and YYNGEE. The CDR3 runs 13 residues. Trimming at V came to 7 bases and at J to 5 bases, leaving 7 bases not matched to a gene. The CDR3 nucleotides are TGTGCCAGCCAGGCGGGAGCGGAAGATACGCAGTATTTT. This translates into CASQAGAEDTQYF.

This clone was seen just once. The J gene is TRBJ1-2, the V gene TRBV19; D is possibly TRBD1 (5 bases). The CDR3 contains 14 residues. Trimming shortened V by 4 bases and J by 4 bases, and 13 bases separated the two germline ends. Germline V CDR1 and CDR2: LNHDA, SQIVND (reference sequence). The CDR3 here is CASSNDAGPYGYTF. DNA of the CDR3: TGTGCCAGTAGTAATGATGCAGGGCCCTATGGCTACACCTTC.

This chain connects TRBV4-2 to TRBJ1-2; a possible D gene is TRBD1 (6 bases). This CDR3 contains 15 residues. The germline V gene encodes CDR1 LGHNA and CDR2 YNFKEQ. V dropped 0 bases and J dropped 7 bases, with 15 bases sitting between them. The DNA for the CDR3 is TGTGCCAGCAGCCAAGACGGACAGATGTACTCTGGCTACACCTTC. Its translation is CASSQDGQMYSGYTF.

This clone has only a few counts. The chain links TRBV27 to TRBJ1-1; no clear D. From germline, CDR1 is MNHEY and CDR2 SMNVEV (reference sequence). Deletions cut 3 bases from V and 1 base from J, with 9 bases between. The CDR3 spans 14 residues. In DNA, the CDR3 is TGTGCCAGCAGTTTCTCCCACTCGAACACTGAAGCTTTCTTT. Translating gives CASSFSHSNTEAFF.

This rearrangement joins TRBV27 to TRBJ1-1; 9 positions agree with TRBD1. From germline, CDR1 is MNHEY and CDR2 SMNVEV (reference sequence). CDR3 length: 17 residues. The V segment lost 4 bases and the J segment 0 bases; nucleotides outside the gene matches: 9. CDR3 loop: CASSSGTGNFMNTEAFF. CDR3 in DNA: TGTGCCAGCAGTTCCGGGACAGGGAACTTCATGAACACTGAAGCTTTCTTT.

This sequence joins TRBV9 and TRBJ2-7, with D perhaps matching TRBD2 (5 bases). The CDR3 sequence is 14 residues long. Germline V CDR1 and CDR2: SGDLS, YYNGEE. Trimming stripped 4 bases from V and 3 bases from J, with 14 bases between. CDR3 residues: CASSFGGGNYEQYF. The CDR3 DNA reads as TGTGCCAGCAGCTTCGGAGGCGGAAACTACGAGCAGTACTTC.

This chain joins TRBV6-5 and TRBJ1-5; D is undetermined. The CDR3 has 13 residues. From germline, CDR1 is MNHEY and CDR2 SVGAGI. V lost 0 bases, J lost 7 bases, and 7 bases lay in between. CDR3 amino acids: CASSYSFLQPQHF. Written as DNA, the CDR3 is TGTGCCAGCAGTTACTCCTTTTTGCAGCCCCAGCATTTT.

V usage is TRBV6-2 or TRBV6-3 and J usage is TRBJ2-7, with a tentative D call TRBD2 (6 bases). CDR3 length equals 14 residues. Deletions cut 5 bases from V and 4 bases from J, with 15 bases between. CDR1 MNHEY and CDR2 SVGEGT come from the germline V gene. The CDR3 sequence is CASSTTRGGYEQYF. CDR3 nucleotides: TGTGCCAGCAGTACGACTAGGGGTGGGTACGAGCAGTACTTC.

V and J are TRBV5-1 and TRBJ2-5, with 12 bases matching TRBD1. The CDR3 totals 14 residues. V was clipped by 5 bases and J by 5 bases; unmatched bases: 4. Germline V CDR1 and CDR2: SGHRS, YFSETQ. CDR3 DNA sequence: TGCGCCAGCAGTCGGGGACAGGGGGCTGAGACCCAGTACTTC. This encodes CASSRGQGAETQYF.